Reported below is one T cell receptor (beta chain). This record comes from a study of CD8 T cells in Susac syndrome. Random hexamers served to reverse transcribe roughly 0.45 to 1 ug RNA. Using its own MiXCR run on the immunoSEQ multiplex PCR reads, TCRdb lists one record per CDR3 protein. The sample has approximately 100,000 distinct CDR3 sequences; 80% to 95% are singletons. This CDR3 has 17 residues. The junction had 6 bases not matched to a gene; V was cut back by 2 bases and J by 2 bases. Germline CDR1 reads SGHVS; CDR2 reads FQNEAQ. TEMRA cells were enriched by FACS, while CD8+ and CD4+ T cells were obtained through a negative isolation that was performed magnetically.

Sample: CD4+ T cells from PBMCs. This rearrangement joins TRBV7-8 to TRBJ2-2; TRBD2 matches 9 bases. This sequence was found in a human donor in good health. The CDR3 DNA sequence: TGTGCCAGCAGCTTATGGGCGGGAGGGCCAAACACCGGGGAGCTGTTTTTT. This translates into CASSLWAGGPNTGELFF.